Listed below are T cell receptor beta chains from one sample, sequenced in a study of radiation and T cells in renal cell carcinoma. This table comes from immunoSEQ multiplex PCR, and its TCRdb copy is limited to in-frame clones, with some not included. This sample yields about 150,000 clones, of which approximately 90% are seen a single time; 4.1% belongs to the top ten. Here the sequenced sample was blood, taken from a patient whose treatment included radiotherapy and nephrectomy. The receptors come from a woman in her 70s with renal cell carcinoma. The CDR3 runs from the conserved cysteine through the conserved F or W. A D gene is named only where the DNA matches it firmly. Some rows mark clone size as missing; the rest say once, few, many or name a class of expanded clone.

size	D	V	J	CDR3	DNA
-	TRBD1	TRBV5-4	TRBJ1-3	CASSPGQGASGNTIYF	TGTGCCAGCAGCCCGGGACAGGGCGCCTCTGGAAACACCATATATTTT
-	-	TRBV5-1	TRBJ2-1	CASSWRTETNEQFF	TGCGCCAGCAGCTGGAGGACAGAAACCAATGAGCAGTTCTTC
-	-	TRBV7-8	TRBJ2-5	CASSLGQQETQYF	TGTGCCAGCAGCTTAGGCCAGCAAGAGACCCAGTACTTC
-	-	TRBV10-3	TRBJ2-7	CAISATDHEQYF	TGTGCCATCAGTGCCACGGACCACGAGCAGTACTTC
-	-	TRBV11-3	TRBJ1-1	CASSLGRENTEAFF	TGTGCCAGCAGCTTAGGCAGGGAAAACACTGAAGCTTTCTTT
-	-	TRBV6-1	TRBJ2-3	CASKGAGADTQYF	TGTGCCAGCAAGGGGGCGGGGGCAGATACGCAGTATTTT
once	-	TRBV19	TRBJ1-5	CASRPGLPPNQPQHF	TGTGCCAGTAGACCGGGACTGCCCCCCAATCAGCCCCAGCATTTT
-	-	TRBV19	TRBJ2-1	CASSSRQADEQFF	TGTGCCAGTAGTTCCAGACAGGCAGATGAGCAGTTCTTC
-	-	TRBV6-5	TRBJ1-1	CASSYLGSSAEAFF	TGTGCCAGCAGTTACCTCGGCTCGTCCGCTGAAGCTTTCTTT
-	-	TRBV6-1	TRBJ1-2	CASRDTANYGYTF	TGTGCCAGCAGGGACACAGCTAACTATGGCTACACCTTC
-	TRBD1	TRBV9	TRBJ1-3	CASSVALGQGQDTIYF	TGTGCCAGCAGCGTAGCTTTGGGACAGGGGCAGGACACCATATATTTT
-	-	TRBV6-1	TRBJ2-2	CASSETQGTGELFF	TGTGCCAGCAGTGAAACACAGGGCACCGGGGAGCTGTTTTTT
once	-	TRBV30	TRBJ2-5	CAINRSGGTQYF	TGTGCCATAAATCGTTCTGGGGGGACCCAGTACTTC
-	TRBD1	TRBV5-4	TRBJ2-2	CASSRQDRGTGELFF	TGTGCCAGCAGCCGCCAGGACAGGGGAACCGGGGAGCTGTTTTTT
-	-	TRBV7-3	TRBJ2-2	CASSSVANTGELFF	TGTGCCAGCAGCTCGGTTGCGAACACCGGGGAGCTGTTTTTT
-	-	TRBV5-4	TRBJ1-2	CASAGGTGIPYGYTF	TGTGCCAGCGCGGGCGGTACAGGGATCCCATATGGCTACACCTTC
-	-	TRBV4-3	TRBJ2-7	CASSYTERGSMYEQYF	TGCGCCAGCAGCTATACAGAGCGAGGGTCGATGTACGAGCAGTACTTC
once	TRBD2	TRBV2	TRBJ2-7	CASRLTSGGVEQYF	TGTGCCAGCAGATTAACTAGCGGGGGCGTCGAGCAGTACTTC
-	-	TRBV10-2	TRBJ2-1	CASRRGRTYNEQFF	TGCGCCAGCAGGAGGGGACGGACGTACAATGAGCAGTTCTTC
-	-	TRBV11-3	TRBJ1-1	CASTPLVGTPAFF	TGTGCCAGCACTCCCTTGGTCGGGACTCCGGCTTTCTTT
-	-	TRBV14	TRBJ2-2	CASSQEGIVYTGELFF	TGTGCCAGCAGCCAAGAGGGGATCGTATACACCGGGGAGCTGTTTTTT
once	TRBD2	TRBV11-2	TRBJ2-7	CASSLDTLAGVEQYF	TGTGCCAGCAGCTTAGATACTTTGGCGGGGGTCGAGCAGTACTTC
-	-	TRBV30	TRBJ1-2	CAWSWARQSYGYTF	TGTGCCTGGAGTTGGGCGAGACAGTCCTATGGCTACACCTTC
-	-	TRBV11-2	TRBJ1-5	CASSSSAGGNQPQHF	TGTGCCAGCAGCTCATCGGCAGGAGGCAATCAGCCCCAGCATTTT
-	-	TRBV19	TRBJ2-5	CASSRTGIQETQYF	TGTGCCAGTAGCCGCACAGGGATCCAAGAGACCCAGTACTTC
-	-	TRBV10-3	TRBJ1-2	CAIRGNGYTF	TGTGCCATCAGGGGCAATGGCTACACCTTC
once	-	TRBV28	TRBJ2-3	CASSLRWGDTQYF	TGTGCCAGCAGCCTTCGGTGGGGAGATACGCAGTATTTT
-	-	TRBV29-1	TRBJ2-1	CSVEGPGEQFF	TGCAGCGTTGAAGGGCCGGGGGAGCAGTTCTTC
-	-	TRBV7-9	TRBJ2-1	CASSPREGEQFF	TGTGCCAGCAGTCCGCGAGAAGGTGAGCAGTTCTTC
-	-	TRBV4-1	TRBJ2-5	CASSQDPGQETQYF	TGCGCCAGCAGCCAAGATCCGGGCCAAGAGACCCAGTACTTC
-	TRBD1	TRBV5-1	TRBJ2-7	CASRHGTGGFYEQYF	TGCGCCAGCAGACACGGGACAGGGGGCTTTTACGAGCAGTACTTC
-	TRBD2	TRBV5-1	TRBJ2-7	CASSLDGGTYEQYF	TGCGCCAGCAGCTTGGACGGGGGGACCTACGAGCAGTACTTC
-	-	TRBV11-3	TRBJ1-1	CASSLRNTEAFF	TGTGCCAGCAGCTTGCGTAACACTGAAGCTTTCTTT
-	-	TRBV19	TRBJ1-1	CASNLYGAGDTEAFF	TGTGCCAGTAATTTGTACGGGGCGGGAGACACTGAAGCTTTCTTT
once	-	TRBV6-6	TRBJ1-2	CASSNEPGSFHGYTF	TGTGCCAGCAGTAACGAACCGGGATCCTTTCACGGGTACACCTTC
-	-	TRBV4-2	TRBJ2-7	CASSREYRTNYEQYF	TGTGCCAGCAGCCGAGAATATCGTACGAACTACGAGCAGTACTTC
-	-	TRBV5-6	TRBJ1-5	CASSFSGGGQPQHF	TGTGCCAGCAGCTTTAGTGGGGGGGGACAGCCCCAGCATTTT
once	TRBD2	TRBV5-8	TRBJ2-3	CASSLAGGARTDTQYF	TGTGCCAGCAGCTTGGCCGGGGGGGCCCGAACAGATACGCAGTATTTT
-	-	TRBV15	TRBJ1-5	CATSRAREVGALNQPQHF	TGTGCCACCAGCAGAGCCCGAGAGGTAGGGGCGTTAAATCAGCCCCAGCATTTT
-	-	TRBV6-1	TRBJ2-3	CASRIDGADTQYF	TGTGCCAGCAGGATCGACGGCGCAGATACGCAGTATTTT
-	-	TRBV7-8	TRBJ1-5	CASSSSGRGPAVQPQHF	TGTGCCAGCAGCTCCTCCGGGCGGGGCCCAGCTGTTCAGCCCCAGCATTTT
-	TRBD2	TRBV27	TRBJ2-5	CASSSKAGGKQETQYF	TGTGCCAGCAGTTCAAAAGCGGGGGGAAAACAAGAGACCCAGTACTTC
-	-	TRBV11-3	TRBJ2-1	CASSFQINEQFF	TGTGCCAGCAGCTTCCAAATTAATGAGCAGTTCTTC
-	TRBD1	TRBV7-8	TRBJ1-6	CASSLVEAGGHNSPLHF	TGTGCCAGCAGCTTAGTCGAAGCAGGGGGCCATAATTCACCCCTCCACTTT
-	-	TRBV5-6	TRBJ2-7	CASSQTEHYEQYF	TGTGCCAGCAGCCAGACAGAGCACTACGAGCAGTACTTC
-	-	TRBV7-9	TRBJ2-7	CASSLPVPVSYEQYF	TGTGCCAGCAGCTTACCTGTGCCAGTCTCCTACGAGCAGTACTTC
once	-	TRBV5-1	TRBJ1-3	CASSLYQGLSGNTIYF	TGCGCCAGCAGCTTGTACCAGGGCCTCTCTGGAAACACCATATATTTT
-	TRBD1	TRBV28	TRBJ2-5	CASSTGGQETQYF	TGTGCCAGCAGTACAGGGGGCCAGGAGACCCAGTACTTC
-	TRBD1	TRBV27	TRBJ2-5	CASSRQTGGWETQYF	TGTGCCAGCAGTCGTCAAACAGGGGGCTGGGAGACCCAGTACTTC
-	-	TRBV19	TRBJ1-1	CASTSAAGRMNTEAFF	TGTGCCAGCACCTCGGCGGCAGGGAGAATGAACACTGAAGCTTTCTTT
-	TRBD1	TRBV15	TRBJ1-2	CATSNRDRYYGYTF	TGTGCCACCAGCAACCGGGACAGATACTATGGCTACACCTTC
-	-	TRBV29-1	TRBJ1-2	CSAGGAANYGYTF	TGCAGCGCCGGGGGGGCGGCTAACTATGGCTACACCTTC
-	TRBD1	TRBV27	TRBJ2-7	CASSRGTGSRAYEQYF	TGTGCCAGCAGCAGGGGGACAGGGTCTCGGGCCTACGAGCAGTACTTC
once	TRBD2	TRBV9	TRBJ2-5	CASSPRNGGGLETQYF	TGTGCCAGCAGCCCTAGGAATGGGGGGGGATTGGAGACCCAGTACTTC
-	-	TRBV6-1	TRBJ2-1	CASSEAMGARGVNNEQFF	TGTGCCAGCAGTGAAGCTATGGGGGCGCGAGGGGTTAACAATGAGCAGTTCTTC
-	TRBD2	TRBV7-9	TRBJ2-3	CASSFSGGTPGTDTQYF	TGTGCCAGCAGCTTCAGCGGGGGGACCCCTGGCACAGATACGCAGTATTTT
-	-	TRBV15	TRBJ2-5	CATSRDWETQYF	TGTGCCACCAGCAGAGATTGGGAGACCCAGTACTTC
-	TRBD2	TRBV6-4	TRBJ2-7	CASSDFKIAGHHDEQYF	TGTGCCAGCAGTGACTTCAAAATAGCGGGGCACCACGACGAGCAGTACTTC
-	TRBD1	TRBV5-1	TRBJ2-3	CASGPTGSSTDTQYF	TGCGCCAGCGGCCCGACAGGGTCGAGCACAGATACGCAGTATTTT